The T cell receptor (beta chain) described here comes from a study of blood T cell repertoires in COVID-19. The table came from immunoSEQ multiplex PCR; TCRdb's copy has only in-frame clones and leaves some out. The sample shows tens of thousands of clones, over 70% of them seen only once. This CDR3 has 16 amino acids. Trimming removed 1 base from V and 3 bases from J; junction bases left unmatched: 8. Germline CDR1 reads MGHDK; CDR2 reads SYGVNS. The rearrangement joins TRBV25-1 to TRBJ2-5, with 7 bases fitting TRBD1. This TCR was recovered from a human donor in a cohort sampled during active COVID-19. The sequenced sample was peripheral blood. CDR3 amino acids: CASSELGGTAKETQYF. The DNA of the CDR3 is TGTGCCAGCAGTGAATTGGGTGGGACAGCGAAAGAGACCCAGTACTTC. The entire variable domain, with the rest obtained from reference TRBV25-1 and TRBJ2-5, is as follows: EADIYQTPRYLVIGTGKKITLECSQTMGHDKMYWYQQDPGMELHLIHYSYGVNSTEKGDLSSESTVSRIRTEHFPLTLESARPSHTSQYLCASSELGGTAKETQYFGPGTRLLVL.